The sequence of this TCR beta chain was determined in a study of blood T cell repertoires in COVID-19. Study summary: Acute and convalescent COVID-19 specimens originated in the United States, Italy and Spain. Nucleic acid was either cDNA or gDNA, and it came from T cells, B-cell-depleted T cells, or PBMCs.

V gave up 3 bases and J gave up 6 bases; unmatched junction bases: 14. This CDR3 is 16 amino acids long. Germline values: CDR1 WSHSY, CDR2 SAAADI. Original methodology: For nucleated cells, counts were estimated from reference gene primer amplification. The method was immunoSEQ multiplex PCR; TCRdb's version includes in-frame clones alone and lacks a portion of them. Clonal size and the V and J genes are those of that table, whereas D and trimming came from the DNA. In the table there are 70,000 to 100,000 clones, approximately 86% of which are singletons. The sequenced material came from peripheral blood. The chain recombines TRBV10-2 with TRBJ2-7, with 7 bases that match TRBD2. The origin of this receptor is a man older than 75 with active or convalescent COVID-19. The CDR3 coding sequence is TGCGCCAGCAGTGATAATGGGCTAGCGGCTTTACGCGAGCAGTACTTC. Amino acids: CASSDNGLAALREQYF.